Presented here are 19 T cell receptor beta chains from one specimen sequenced in a study of T cell repertoires in cytomegalovirus infection. Their recognized antigens are unknown. MiXCR, applied by TCRdb to the reads, yields one record per CDR3 protein. The data contain 250,000 to 300,000 distinct CDR3 sequences, roughly 21% of them seen just once; the ten biggest clones take up roughly a fifth. This sample comprised cultured PBMCs, obtained from culture after CMV antigen stimulation. The source is a human donor in good health (CMV status not recorded). Some clones in this sample may be carry-over from other donors' samples.

This clonotype occurred many times. CDR3: CASSQGQGGYGYTF. For the CDR3, the DNA is TGTGCCAGCAGTCAAGGACAGGGAGGCTATGGCTACACCTTC. The chain joins TRBV2 to TRBJ1-2; 8 nucleotides line up with TRBD1. V lost 5 bases and J lost 4; bases outside the gene matches: 6. The CDR3 is 14 amino acids. The germline V gene has CDR1 SNHLY and CDR2 FYNNEI.

This clonotype was seen at least ten times. The chain combines TRBV7-6 with TRBJ2-5; D unresolved. Germline V gene lookup returns CDR1 SGHVS and CDR2 FNYEAQ. The V and J ends lost 5 bases and 5 bases respectively, with 6 bases between them. The CDR3 has 11 residues. CDR3 nucleotide sequence: TGTGCCAGCAGCCTAGATGAGACCCAGTACTTC. This sequence encodes CASSLDETQYF.

V is TRBV11-1 and J is TRBJ1-1; TRBD1 matches 7 bases. This CDR3 is 13 amino acids long. Germline trimming cut 5 bases from V and 7 bases from J; bases unmatched to any gene: 7. CDR1 and CDR2 (germline): SGHAT, FQDESV (reference sequence). CDR3 amino acids: CASSPTRQGEAFF. CDR3 nucleotides: TGTGCCAGCAGCCCAACCAGACAGGGTGAAGCTTTCTTT.

This clonotype was detected only a few times. J is TRBJ1-2 and V is TRBV7-2, with D tentatively TRBD1 (6 bases). Germline V gene data show CDR1 as SGHTA and CDR2 as FQGNSA. Trimming left V 0 bases short and J 4 bases short, with 9 bases between. This CDR3 comprises 14 residues. CDR3: CASSLARGTYGYTF. The DNA of the CDR3 is TGTGCCAGCAGCTTAGCCAGGGGAACCTATGGCTACACCTTC.

This clonotype was seen repeatedly, ten times or more. The rearrangement links TRBV19 to TRBJ2-1; 12 bases line up with TRBD2. V dropped 5 bases and J dropped 3; count of bases not matched to a gene: 11. Germline V lookup: CDR1 LNHDA, CDR2 SQIVND (reference sequence). There are 18 residues in the CDR3. The chain's CDR3 is CASSERLAGASVYNEQFF. The CDR3 nucleotides read TGTGCCAGTAGTGAACGACTAGCGGGAGCTTCAGTCTACAATGAGCAGTTCTTC. Full variable domain (rest looked up from reference TRBV19 and TRBJ2-1): DGGITQSPKYLFRKEGQNVTLSCEQNLNHDAMYWYRQDPGQGLRLIYYSQIVNDFQKGDIAEGYSVSREKKESFPLTVTSAQKNPTAFYLCASSERLAGASVYNEQFFGPGTRLTVL.

This rearrangement joins TRBV6-2 or TRBV6-3 to TRBJ1-1, with D tentatively TRBD1 (5 bases). CDR1 is MNHEY, CDR2 SVGEGT, per germline. With 3 bases removed from V and 8 bases from J, the gap between germline ends came to 10 bases. The CDR3 consists of 12 residues. CDR3 protein: CASSYFRGEAFF. The DNA for the CDR3 is TGTGCCAGCAGTTATTTCCGGGGGGAAGCTTTCTTT.

This clonotype has ten or more counts. This chain joins TRBV7-9 and TRBJ2-1; TRBD2 matches at 7 bases. Germline-derived CDR1 and CDR2 are SEHNR and FQNEAQ (reference sequence). Trimming cost V 2 bases and J 9 bases; bases outside gene matches: 4. The CDR3 contains 13 residues. For the CDR3, the DNA is TGTGCCAGCAGCTTACTAGCGGCGGTTGAGCAGTTCTTC. It codes for CASSLLAAVEQFF.

The count of this clonotype is one. The chain joins TRBV18 to TRBJ2-1, with D possibly being TRBD1 (5 bases). The germline gives CDR1 KGHSH, CDR2 LQKENI. The ends were cut back, 2 bases at V and 4 bases at J, with 12 bases in the middle. This CDR3 has 15 amino acids. The CDR3 DNA reads TGTGCCAGCTCACCATTGCAGGGAAAATACAATGAGCAGTTCTTC. Amino acid sequence: CASSPLQGKYNEQFF.

V gene TRBV6-1 combines with J gene TRBJ2-1; D unresolved. The germline gives CDR1 MNHNS, CDR2 SASEGT. V lost 5 bases and J lost 5, with 22 bases in between. There are 17 residues in the CDR3. CDR3 sequence (DNA): TGTGCCAGCAGTTATCCCTTTGCCGAGAGGCCTGACAATGAGCAGTTCTTC. Encoded protein: CASSYPFAERPDNEQFF.

This clonotype was seen ten or more times. The CDR3: CASGLQGADTEAFF. The CDR3 DNA sequence: TGTGCTAGTGGTTTGCAGGGGGCGGACACTGAAGCTTTCTTT. This rearrangement joins TRBV12-5 to TRBJ1-1, with 8 bases lining up with TRBD1. After removal of 2 bases from V and 3 bases from J, the junction contained 2 bases not matched to a gene. Germline CDR1 and CDR2: LGHNT and FRNRAP. The CDR3 runs 14 residues.

This clonotype was observed a few times. This chain uses TRBV28 with TRBJ1-2; TRBD1 matches at 8 bases. The germline V gene has CDR1 MDHEN and CDR2 SYDVKM. V trimming: 6 bases; J trimming: 8 bases; junction bases outside the gene matches: 11. The CDR3 is 14 residues long. The CDR3 here is CASRKKTGVKGYTF. The DNA for the CDR3 is TGTGCCAGCAGGAAAAAGACAGGGGTGAAAGGCTACACCTTC.

This chain connects TRBV4-1 to TRBJ1-2, with TRBD1 matching over 8 bases. CDR1 and CDR2 from the germline V gene are MGHRA and YSYEKL. The CDR3 loop spans 15 amino acids. Trimming at V came to 0 bases and at J to 8 bases, leaving 8 bases not matched to a gene. CDR3: CASSQETGTGVGYTF. CDR3 nucleotide sequence: TGCGCCAGCAGCCAAGAGACCGGGACAGGCGTAGGCTACACCTTC.

This clonotype was observed a handful of times. This sequence joins TRBV6-5 and TRBJ2-5, with D tentatively TRBD2 (6 bases). CDR1 is MNHEY, CDR2 SVGAGI, per germline. The CDR3 spans 15 residues. With 1 base removed from V and 2 bases from J, the gap between germline ends came to 11 bases. This CDR3 is CASSYWAGRQETQYF. The CDR3 DNA is TGTGCCAGCAGTTACTGGGCGGGAAGGCAAGAGACCCAGTACTTC.

This clonotype turned up a few times. The V call is TRBV20-1, the J call TRBJ2-3; 9 bases are a match to TRBD2. V shed 0 bases and J 4 bases; nucleotides not matched to a gene: 8. CDR1 is DFQATT and CDR2 is SNEGSKA in the germline V gene (reference sequence). The CDR3 extends over 16 amino acids. CDR3 sequence: CSARDPVAGAADTQYF. The CDR3 DNA reads as TGCAGTGCTAGAGATCCGGTAGCGGGAGCGGCAGATACGCAGTATTTT.

In its sample, this clonotype was seen a few times. The V and J genes are TRBV27 and TRBJ2-3; D is uncertain. This CDR3 comprises 15 residues. Trimming took 6 bases from V and 0 from J, leaving 13 bases between them. The germline CDR1 and CDR2 sequences are MNHEY and SMNVEV (reference sequence). DNA for the CDR3: TGTGCCAGCAGACGTACGCCGGCTAGCACAGATACGCAGTATTTT. Translation gives CASRRTPASTDTQYF.

This clonotype has just a few counts. The CDR3: CASSPGTSDTDTQYF. The CDR3 DNA reads as TGTGCCAGTAGTCCCGGGACTAGCGACACAGATACGCAGTATTTT. This rearrangement joins TRBV19 to TRBJ2-3; 10 bases line up with TRBD2. J gave up 2 bases and V 5 bases, and 4 bases lay outside the gene matches. The CDR3 spans 15 residues. Germline CDR1 reads LNHDA; CDR2 reads SQIVND (reference sequence).

A few counts support this clonotype. The chain is built from TRBV28 and TRBJ2-3; D might be TRBD1 or TRBD2, each matching 7 bases. The V end was cut by 7 bases, the J end by 3 bases, with 20 bases between. The CDR3 is made up of 16 amino acids. Germline CDR1 is MDHEN and CDR2 is SYDVKM. CDR3 in DNA: TGTGCCAGCATTTTCCAGGGGGAGGGCCATACAGATACGCAGTATTTT. Translated, it gives CASIFQGEGHTDTQYF. The full variable domain, completed using reference TRBV28 and TRBJ2-3, is DVKVTQSSRYLVKRTGEKVFLECVQDMDHENMFWYRQDPGLGLRLIYFSYDVKMKEKGDIPEGYSVSREKKERFSLILESASTNQTSMYLCASIFQGEGHTDTQYFGPGTRLTVL.

This clonotype was seen a handful of times. V and J are TRBV20-1 and TRBJ2-7; a possible D gene is TRBD1 (5 bases). The germline gives CDR1 DFQATT, CDR2 SNEGSKA (reference sequence). The CDR3 runs 15 residues. The germline V and J ends were trimmed by 2 bases and 6 bases, with 20 bases remaining between them. CDR3 nucleotides: TGCAGTGCTAGACCGGTGGGGAAGGGGCTCACCGAGCAGTACTTC. Residues: CSARPVGKGLTEQYF.

CDR3 sequence reads: CASNGEVDTQYF. The CDR3 DNA is TGTGCCAGCAACGGGGAAGTAGATACGCAGTATTTT. V and J are TRBV12-3 or TRBV12-4 and TRBJ2-3, with D possibly being TRBD2 (5 bases). This CDR3 has 12 residues. The V gene lost 7 bases and the J gene lost 5 bases, with 10 bases spanning the gap.